This is a list of T cell receptor beta chains from one sample in a study of CD8 T cells in Susac syndrome. TCRdb processed the immunoSEQ multiplex PCR reads anew with MiXCR; each CDR3 protein has one entry. The sample has approximately 300,000 distinct CDR3 sequences; 85% are singletons. The sample was CD8+ T cells from PBMCs. The receptors shown here come from a human donor with multiple sclerosis. Both conserved end residues are part of each CDR3. D genes are given only for firm matches.

TRBV19,TRBJ2-7,NA,CASSIGDTGAYEQYF
TRBV6-2/TRBV6-3,TRBJ2-1,NA,CASSYGKFNEQFF
TRBV5-4,TRBJ2-5,TRBD2,CASSPGGSGWEETQYF
TRBV9,TRBJ2-7,TRBD2,CASSVTSGIDEQYF
TRBV6-4,TRBJ2-1,TRBD2,CASVSGSLNEQFF
TRBV4-1,TRBJ2-1,TRBD2,CASSLLGTFTGGSYNEQFF
TRBV28,TRBJ2-3,TRBD2,CASSLLAGVADTQYF
TRBV28,TRBJ2-1,NA,CASSPIPGRVSSYNEQFF
TRBV5-6,TRBJ1-2,NA,CASSIGTLRAGYGYTF
TRBV27,TRBJ2-5,NA,CASSSFSIRSETQYF
TRBV5-1,TRBJ1-1,NA,CASSLSGGYTEAFF
TRBV4-3,TRBJ2-1,TRBD2,CASSPEVGGEGNEQFF
TRBV6-2/TRBV6-3,TRBJ2-1,TRBD1,CASSYSPRWDRSREQFF
TRBV14,TRBJ1-1,NA,CASSQDLGLAAEAFF
TRBV11-2,TRBJ2-1,TRBD1,CASSTRDREVEQFF
TRBV6-5,TRBJ2-5,TRBD2,CASGGEETQYF
TRBV11-1,TRBJ2-7,TRBD2,CASSLAGGIYEQYF
TRBV19,TRBJ1-2,NA,CASSAGSLRSGYTF
TRBV2,TRBJ2-5,TRBD2,CASSGERDVGETQYF
TRBV25-1,TRBJ2-2,NA,CASTQSGSGELFF
TRBV2,TRBJ2-1,NA,CASGGVGPTGEQFF
TRBV20-1,TRBJ2-7,TRBD2,CSARGTSGRSRGYEQYF
TRBV10-3,TRBJ1-1,NA,CAIRSDTLNTEAFF
TRBV19,TRBJ2-1,TRBD1,CASSTRGWVDEQFF
TRBV29-1,TRBJ1-5,NA,CSAEGEDGTDIF
TRBV12-3/TRBV12-4,TRBJ2-2,TRBD1,CASSPRDRAGGELFF
TRBV30,TRBJ1-2,NA,CAWSLQYADGYTF
TRBV9,TRBJ1-2,NA,CASSVEGTNYGYTF
TRBV20-1,TRBJ2-7,TRBD2,CSARTSGTTLYEQYF
TRBV6-1,TRBJ2-7,TRBD2,CASSHGQGAGALEQYF
TRBV4-1,TRBJ2-5,TRBD2,CASSQDSLAPQETQYF
TRBV6-2/TRBV6-3,TRBJ1-2,NA,CASSYAGRNYGYTF
TRBV28,TRBJ2-3,NA,CASSLGVATDTQYF
TRBV27,TRBJ2-1,TRBD2,CASSTLSAGDFSSYNEQFF
TRBV7-2,TRBJ2-5,NA,CASSFNLGETETQYF
TRBV6-2/TRBV6-3,TRBJ2-1,NA,CASSERRGFYNEQFF
TRBV7-9,TRBJ2-1,NA,CASSFVPQDSYNEQFF
TRBV19,TRBJ2-1,NA,CASSILPTPTNEQFF
TRBV14,TRBJ1-1,NA,CASSPLRMNTEAFF
TRBV4-3,TRBJ2-1,NA,CASSQVMVGEQFF
TRBV19,TRBJ2-2,NA,CASSSRPDSHGELFF
TRBV5-4,TRBJ2-7,TRBD1,CASSSGQGATYEQYF